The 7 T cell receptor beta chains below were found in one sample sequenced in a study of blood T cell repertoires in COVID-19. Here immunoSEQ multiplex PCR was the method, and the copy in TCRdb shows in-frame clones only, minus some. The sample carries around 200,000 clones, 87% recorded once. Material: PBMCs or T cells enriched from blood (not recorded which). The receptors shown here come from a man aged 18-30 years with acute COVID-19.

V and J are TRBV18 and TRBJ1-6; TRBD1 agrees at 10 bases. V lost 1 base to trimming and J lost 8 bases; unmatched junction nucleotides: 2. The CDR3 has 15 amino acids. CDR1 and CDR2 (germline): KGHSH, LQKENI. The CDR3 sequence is CASSPLGQGDSPLHF. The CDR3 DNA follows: TGTGCCAGCTCACCACTCGGACAGGGGGATTCACCCCTCCACTTT.

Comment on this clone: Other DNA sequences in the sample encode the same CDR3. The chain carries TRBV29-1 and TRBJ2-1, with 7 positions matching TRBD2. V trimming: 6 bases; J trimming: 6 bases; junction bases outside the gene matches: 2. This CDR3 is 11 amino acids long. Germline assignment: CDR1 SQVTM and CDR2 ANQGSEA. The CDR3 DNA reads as TGCAGCGTAGTAGCGGGCAATGAGCAGTTCTTC. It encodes CSVVAGNEQFF.

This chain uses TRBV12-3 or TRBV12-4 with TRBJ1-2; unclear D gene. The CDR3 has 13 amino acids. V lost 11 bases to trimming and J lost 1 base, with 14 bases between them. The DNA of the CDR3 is TGTGCCGCGGCTTCCCGGGGTAACTATGGCTACACCTTC. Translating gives CAAASRGNYGYTF.

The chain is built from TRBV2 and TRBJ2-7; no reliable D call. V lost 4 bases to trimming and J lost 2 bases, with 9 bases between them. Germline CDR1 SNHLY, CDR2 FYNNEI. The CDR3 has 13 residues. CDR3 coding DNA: TGTGCCAGCAGTGGGAGTGAAACCTACGAGCAGTACTTC. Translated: CASSGSETYEQYF.

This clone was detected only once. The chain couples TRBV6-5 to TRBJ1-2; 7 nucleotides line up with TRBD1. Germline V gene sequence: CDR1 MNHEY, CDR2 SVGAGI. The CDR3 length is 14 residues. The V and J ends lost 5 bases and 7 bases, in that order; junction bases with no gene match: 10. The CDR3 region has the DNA TGTGCCAGCAGTAGGGACGAAGGACAGGCTGGCTACACCTTC. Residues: CASSRDEGQAGYTF.

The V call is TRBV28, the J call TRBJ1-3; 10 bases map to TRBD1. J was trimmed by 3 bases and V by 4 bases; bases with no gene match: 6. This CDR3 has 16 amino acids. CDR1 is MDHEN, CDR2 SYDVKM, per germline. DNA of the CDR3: TGTGCCAGCAGTTCCGCCGGGACAGGGGTTGGAAACACCATATATTTT. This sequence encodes CASSSAGTGVGNTIYF.

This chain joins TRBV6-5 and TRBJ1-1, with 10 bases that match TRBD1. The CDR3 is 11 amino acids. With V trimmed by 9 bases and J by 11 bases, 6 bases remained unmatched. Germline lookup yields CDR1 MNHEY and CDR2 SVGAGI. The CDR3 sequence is CASDRGRSAFF. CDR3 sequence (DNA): TGTGCCAGTGACAGGGGGCGGTCGGCTTTCTTT.